This T cell receptor beta chain appears in the sequencing data of a study of T cell responses to AZD1222 COVID-19 vaccine. General study results and limits: Sampled repertoires all dated from after the peak T cell response. The reported proportion of spike-specific TCRs targeting unmutated variant regions was nearly half.

Clones were sequenced by immunoSEQ multiplex PCR, and TCRdb holds only the in-frame ones, with some missing. The sample has some 200,000 clones; approximately 91% are singletons. About this clone: Its antigen is undetermined.

Trimming cost V 7 bases and J 6 bases, with 15 bases left between them. CDR1 and CDR2 (germline): SNHLY, FYNNEI. This CDR3 contains 14 residues. The specimen comprised peripheral blood, sampled on day 0 of AZD1222 vaccination. This receptor was taken from an adult in good health. This rearrangement joins TRBV2 to TRBJ1-4; D is unclear. The CDR3 nucleotides read TGTGCCAGCACCCCGGGCCAGCGATATGAAAAACTGTTTTTT. Amino acid sequence: CASTPGQRYEKLFF.